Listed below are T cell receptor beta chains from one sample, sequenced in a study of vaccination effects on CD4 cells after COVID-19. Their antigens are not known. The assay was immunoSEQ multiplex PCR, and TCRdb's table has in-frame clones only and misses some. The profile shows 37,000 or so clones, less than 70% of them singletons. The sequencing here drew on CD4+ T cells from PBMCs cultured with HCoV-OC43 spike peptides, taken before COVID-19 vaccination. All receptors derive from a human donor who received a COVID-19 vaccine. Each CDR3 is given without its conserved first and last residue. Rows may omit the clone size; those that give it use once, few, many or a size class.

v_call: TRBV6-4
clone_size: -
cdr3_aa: ASSEQAGYPYNEQF

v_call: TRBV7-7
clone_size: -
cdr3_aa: ASSLVGRGVESEAF

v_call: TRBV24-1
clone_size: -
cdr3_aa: ATSGDGNQPQH

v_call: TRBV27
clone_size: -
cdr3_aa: ASSAGTLENQPQH

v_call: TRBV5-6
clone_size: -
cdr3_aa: ASSLAGPDTQY

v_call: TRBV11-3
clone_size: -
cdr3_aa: ASSLALYSNQPQH

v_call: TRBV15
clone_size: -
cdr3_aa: ATSDPGFGYT

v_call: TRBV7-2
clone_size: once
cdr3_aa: ASSLYRVGQGYYEQY

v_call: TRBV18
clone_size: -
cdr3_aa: ASSLQRGSSYEQY

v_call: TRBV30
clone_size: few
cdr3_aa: AYRRGRIGGSDEQF

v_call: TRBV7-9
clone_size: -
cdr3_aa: ASSFGQGLTNYGYT

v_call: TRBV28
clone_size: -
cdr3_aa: ASSPSGTDTQY

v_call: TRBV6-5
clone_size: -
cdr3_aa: ASSYSLGEGTDTQY

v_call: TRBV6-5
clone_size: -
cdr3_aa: ASTESGGYTGELF

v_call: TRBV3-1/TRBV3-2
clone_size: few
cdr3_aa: ASRFVNGYGYT

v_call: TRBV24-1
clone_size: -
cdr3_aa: ATSDGTGYGYT

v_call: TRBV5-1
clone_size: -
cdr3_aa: ASSGGGANTEAF